This T cell receptor beta chain emerged from a study of blood T cell repertoires in COVID-19. Study at large: From the United States, Italy and Spain came samples of acute and convalescent COVID-19. The cDNA or gDNA used as material had been derived from T cells, B-cell-depleted T cells, or PBMCs.

V shed 4 bases, J shed 8 bases, and the junction held 8 bases outside the gene matches. The CDR3 length is 14 residues. Germline V lookup: CDR1 MNHEY, CDR2 SVGAGI. Under the authors' procedure: Amplification with reference gene primers provided the estimates of nucleated cell counts. Data came from immunoSEQ multiplex PCR; TCRdb stores just in-frame clones and leaves some out. The D gene and trimming were derived from the DNA, and the V and J assignments and clone size from that table. The top ten hold roughly 6% of the sample, which has approximately 70,000 clones, approximately 86% seen once. Sequencing was done on a sample of peripheral blood. This chain joins TRBV6-5 and TRBJ1-2; 9 bases match TRBD1. The clonotype originates from a woman aged 50 to 60 with acute or convalescent COVID-19. CDR3 region: CASSWGQGVAGYTF. In nucleotides, the CDR3 is TGTGCCAGCAGTTGGGGACAGGGCGTCGCAGGCTACACCTTC.